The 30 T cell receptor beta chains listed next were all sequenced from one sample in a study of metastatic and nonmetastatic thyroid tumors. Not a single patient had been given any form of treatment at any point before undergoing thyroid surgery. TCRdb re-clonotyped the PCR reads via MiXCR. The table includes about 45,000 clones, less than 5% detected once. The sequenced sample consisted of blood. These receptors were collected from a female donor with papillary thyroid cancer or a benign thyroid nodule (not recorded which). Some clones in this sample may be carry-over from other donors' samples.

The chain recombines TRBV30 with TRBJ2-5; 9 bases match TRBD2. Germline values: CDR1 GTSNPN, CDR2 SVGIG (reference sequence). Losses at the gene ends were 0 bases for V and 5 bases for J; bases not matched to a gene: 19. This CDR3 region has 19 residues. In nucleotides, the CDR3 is TGTGCCTGGAGTGTACTGGTTAGCGGGGGAGTTTACGTCCGGGAGACCCAGTACTTC. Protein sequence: CAWSVLVSGGVYVRETQYF.

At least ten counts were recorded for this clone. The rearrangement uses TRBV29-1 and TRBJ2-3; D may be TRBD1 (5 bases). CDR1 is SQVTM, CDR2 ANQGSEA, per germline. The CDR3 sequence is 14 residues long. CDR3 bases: TGCGGGGCACACGGTAGCTCAAGTACCAATACGCAGTATTTT. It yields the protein CGAHGSSSTNTQYF.

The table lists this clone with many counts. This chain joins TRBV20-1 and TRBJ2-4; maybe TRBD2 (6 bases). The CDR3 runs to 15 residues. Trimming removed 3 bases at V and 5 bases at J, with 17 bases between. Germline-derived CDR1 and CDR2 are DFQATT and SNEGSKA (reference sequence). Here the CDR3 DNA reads TGCAGTGCTAGGGACTTAGGAGGGCCCCAAAACATTCAGTACTTC. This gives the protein CSARDLGGPQNIQYF.

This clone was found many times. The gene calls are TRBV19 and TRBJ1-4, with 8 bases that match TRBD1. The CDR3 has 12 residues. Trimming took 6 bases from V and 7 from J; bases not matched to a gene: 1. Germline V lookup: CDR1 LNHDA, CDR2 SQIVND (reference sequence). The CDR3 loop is CASSDRGEKLFF. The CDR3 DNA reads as TGTGCCAGTAGCGACAGGGGTGAAAAACTGTTTTTT. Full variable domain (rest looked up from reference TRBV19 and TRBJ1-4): DGGITQSPKYLFRKEGQNVTLSCEQNLNHDAMYWYRQDPGQGLRLIYYSQIVNDFQKGDIAEGYSVSREKKESFPLTVTSAQKNPTAFYLCASSDRGEKLFFGSGTQLSVL.

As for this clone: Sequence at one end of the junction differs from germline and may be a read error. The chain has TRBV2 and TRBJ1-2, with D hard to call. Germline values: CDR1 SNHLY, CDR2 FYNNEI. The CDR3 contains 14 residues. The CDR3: CASRVMATSPGYNF. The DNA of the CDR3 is TGTGCCAGCAGAGTGATGGCGACCTCTCCTGGCTACAACTTC.

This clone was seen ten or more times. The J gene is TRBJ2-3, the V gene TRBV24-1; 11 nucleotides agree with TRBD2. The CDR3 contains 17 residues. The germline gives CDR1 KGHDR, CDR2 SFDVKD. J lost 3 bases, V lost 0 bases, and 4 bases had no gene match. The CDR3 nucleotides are TGTGCCACCAGTGATTTGCGGCTAGCGGGAGGAACAGATACGCAGTATTTT. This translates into CATSDLRLAGGTDTQYF.

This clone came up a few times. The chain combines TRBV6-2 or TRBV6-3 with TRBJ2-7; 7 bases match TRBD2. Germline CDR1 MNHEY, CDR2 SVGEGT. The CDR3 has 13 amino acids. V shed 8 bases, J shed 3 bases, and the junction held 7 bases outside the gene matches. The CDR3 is CASARDYLYEQYF. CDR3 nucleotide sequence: TGTGCCAGCGCCCGGGACTACCTCTACGAGCAGTACTTC.

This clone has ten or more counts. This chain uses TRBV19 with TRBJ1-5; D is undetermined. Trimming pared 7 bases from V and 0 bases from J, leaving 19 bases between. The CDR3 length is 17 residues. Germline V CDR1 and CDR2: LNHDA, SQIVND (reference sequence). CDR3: CASTIFFSTPSNQPQHF. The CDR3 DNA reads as TGTGCCAGTACGATTTTCTTTAGCACCCCTAGCAATCAGCCCCAGCATTTT.

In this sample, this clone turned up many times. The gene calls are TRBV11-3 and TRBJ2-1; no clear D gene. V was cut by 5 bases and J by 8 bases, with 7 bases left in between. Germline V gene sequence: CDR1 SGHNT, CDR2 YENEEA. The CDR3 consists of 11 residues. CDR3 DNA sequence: TGTGCCAGCAGCCGCACGGATGAGCAGTTCTTC. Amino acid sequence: CASSRTDEQFF.

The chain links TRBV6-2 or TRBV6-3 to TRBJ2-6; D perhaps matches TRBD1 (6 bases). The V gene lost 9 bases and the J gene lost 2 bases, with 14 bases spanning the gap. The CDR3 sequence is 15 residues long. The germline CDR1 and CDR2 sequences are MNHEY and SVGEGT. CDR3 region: CASDPDSTGANVLTF. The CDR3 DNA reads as TGTGCCAGTGACCCGGACAGTACTGGGGCCAACGTCCTGACTTTC.

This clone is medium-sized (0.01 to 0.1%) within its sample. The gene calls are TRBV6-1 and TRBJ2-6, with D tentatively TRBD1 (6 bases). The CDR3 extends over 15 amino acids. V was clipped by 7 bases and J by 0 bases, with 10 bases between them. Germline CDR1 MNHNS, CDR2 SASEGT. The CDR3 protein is CASTVDSSGANVLTF. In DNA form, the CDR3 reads TGTGCCAGCACTGTGGACAGCTCTGGGGCCAACGTCCTGACTTTC.

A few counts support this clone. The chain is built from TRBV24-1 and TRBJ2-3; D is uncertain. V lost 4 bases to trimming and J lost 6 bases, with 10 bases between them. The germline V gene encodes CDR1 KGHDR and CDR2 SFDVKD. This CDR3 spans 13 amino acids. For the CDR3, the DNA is TGTGCCACCAGTGAGACTGAGGCGGATACGCAGTATTTT. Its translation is CATSETEADTQYF.

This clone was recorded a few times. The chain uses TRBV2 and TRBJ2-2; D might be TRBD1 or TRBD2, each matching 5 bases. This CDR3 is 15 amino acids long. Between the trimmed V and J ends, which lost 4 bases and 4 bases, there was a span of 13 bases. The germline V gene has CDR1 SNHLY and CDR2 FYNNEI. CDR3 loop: CASSAGCEGTGELFF. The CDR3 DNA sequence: TGTGCCAGCAGTGCAGGGTGCGAGGGCACCGGGGAGCTGTTTTTT.

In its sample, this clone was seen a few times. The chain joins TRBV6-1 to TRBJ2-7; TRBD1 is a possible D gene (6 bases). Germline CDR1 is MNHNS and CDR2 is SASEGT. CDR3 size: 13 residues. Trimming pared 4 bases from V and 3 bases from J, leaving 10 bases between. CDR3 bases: TGTGCCAGCAGTGTGGGGACAAACTACGAGCAGTACTTC. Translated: CASSVGTNYEQYF.

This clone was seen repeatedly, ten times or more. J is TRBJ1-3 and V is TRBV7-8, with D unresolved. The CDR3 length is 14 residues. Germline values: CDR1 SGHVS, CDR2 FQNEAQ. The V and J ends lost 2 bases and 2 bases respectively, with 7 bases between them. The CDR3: CASSLLGPGNTIYF. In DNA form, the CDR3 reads TGTGCCAGCAGCTTACTGGGCCCTGGAAACACCATATATTTT.

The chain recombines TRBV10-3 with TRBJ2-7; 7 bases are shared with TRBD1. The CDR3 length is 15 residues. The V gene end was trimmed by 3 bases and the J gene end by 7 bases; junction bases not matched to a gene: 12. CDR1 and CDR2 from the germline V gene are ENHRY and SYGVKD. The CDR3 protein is CAISDPQGTYGEQYF. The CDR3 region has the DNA TGTGCCATCAGTGACCCACAGGGGACCTACGGGGAGCAGTACTTC.

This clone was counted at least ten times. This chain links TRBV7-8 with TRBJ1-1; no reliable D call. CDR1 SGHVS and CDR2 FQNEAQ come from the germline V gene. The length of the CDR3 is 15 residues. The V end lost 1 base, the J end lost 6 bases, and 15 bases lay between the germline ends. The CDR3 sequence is CASSLVVASSSEAFF. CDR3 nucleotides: TGTGCCAGCAGCTTAGTGGTAGCTTCCTCCTCTGAAGCTTTCTTT.

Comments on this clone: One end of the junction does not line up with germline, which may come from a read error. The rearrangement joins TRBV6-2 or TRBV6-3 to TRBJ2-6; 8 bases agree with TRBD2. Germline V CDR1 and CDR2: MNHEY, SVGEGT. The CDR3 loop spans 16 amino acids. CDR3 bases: TGTGCCAGCAGTGGAACTAGCGGCTCTGTGGCCAACGTCCCGACTTTC. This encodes CASSGTSGSVANVPTF.

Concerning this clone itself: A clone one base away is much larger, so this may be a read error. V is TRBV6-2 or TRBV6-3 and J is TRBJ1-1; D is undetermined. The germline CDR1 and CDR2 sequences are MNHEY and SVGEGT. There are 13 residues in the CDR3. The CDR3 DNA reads TGTGCCAGCAGGGGGTCGGGAAACACTGGAGCTTTCTTT. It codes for CASRGSGNTGAFF.

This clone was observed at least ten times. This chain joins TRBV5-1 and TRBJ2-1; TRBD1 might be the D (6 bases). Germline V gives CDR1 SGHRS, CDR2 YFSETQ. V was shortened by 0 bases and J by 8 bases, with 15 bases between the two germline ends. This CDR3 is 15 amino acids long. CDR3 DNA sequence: TGCGCCAGCAGCTTGGAACGGGCAGGGGTGGATGAGCAGTTCTTC. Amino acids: CASSLERAGVDEQFF. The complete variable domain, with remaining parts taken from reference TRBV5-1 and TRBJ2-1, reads KAGVTQTPRYLIKTRGQQVTLSCSPISGHRSVSWYQQTPGQGLQFLFEYFSETQRNKGNFPGRFSGRQFSNSRSEMNVSTLELGDSALYLCASSLERAGVDEQFFGPGTRLTVL.

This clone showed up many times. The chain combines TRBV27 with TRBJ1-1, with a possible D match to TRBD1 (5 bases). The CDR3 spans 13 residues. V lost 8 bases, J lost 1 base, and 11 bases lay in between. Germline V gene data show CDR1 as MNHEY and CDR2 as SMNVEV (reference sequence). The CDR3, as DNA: TGTGCCAGCTCCGCGGGGGGGAACACTGAAGCTTTCTTT. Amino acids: CASSAGGNTEAFF.

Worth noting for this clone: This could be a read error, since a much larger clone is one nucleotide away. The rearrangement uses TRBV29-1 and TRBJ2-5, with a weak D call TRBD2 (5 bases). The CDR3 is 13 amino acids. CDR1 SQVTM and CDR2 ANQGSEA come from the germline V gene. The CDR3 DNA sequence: TGCAGCGTTGTAAAGGGCACGTGGGAGACCCAGCACTTC. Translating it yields CSVVKGTWETQHF.

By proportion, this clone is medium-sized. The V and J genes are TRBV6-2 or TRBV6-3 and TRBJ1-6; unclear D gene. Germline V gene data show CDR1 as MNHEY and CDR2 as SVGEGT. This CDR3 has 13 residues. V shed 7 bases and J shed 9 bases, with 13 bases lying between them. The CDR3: CASTLTRGSPLHF. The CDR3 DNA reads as TGTGCCAGCACCCTAACTCGTGGTTCACCCCTCCACTTT.

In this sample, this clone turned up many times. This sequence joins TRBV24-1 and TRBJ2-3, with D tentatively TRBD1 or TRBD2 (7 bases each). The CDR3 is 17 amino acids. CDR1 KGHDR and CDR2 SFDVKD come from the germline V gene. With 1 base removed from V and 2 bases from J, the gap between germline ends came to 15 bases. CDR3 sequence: CATSDFGGGGVTDTQYF. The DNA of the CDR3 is TGTGCCACCAGTGATTTTGGGGGAGGGGGCGTCACAGATACGCAGTATTTT.

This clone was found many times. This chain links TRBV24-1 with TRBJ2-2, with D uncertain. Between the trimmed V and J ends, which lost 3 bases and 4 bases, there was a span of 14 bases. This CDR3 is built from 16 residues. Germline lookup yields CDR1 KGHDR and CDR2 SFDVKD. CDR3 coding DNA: TGTGCCACCAGTGATCGGAGTAGGGATCGCACCGGGGAGCTGTTTTTT. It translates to CATSDRSRDRTGELFF.

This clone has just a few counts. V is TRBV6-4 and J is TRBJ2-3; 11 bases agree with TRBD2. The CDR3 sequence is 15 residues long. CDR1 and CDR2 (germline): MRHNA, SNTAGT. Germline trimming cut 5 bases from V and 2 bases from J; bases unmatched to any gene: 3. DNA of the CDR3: TGTGCCAGCAGTACACTAGCGGGAGACACAGATACGCAGTATTTT. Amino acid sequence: CASSTLAGDTDTQYF.

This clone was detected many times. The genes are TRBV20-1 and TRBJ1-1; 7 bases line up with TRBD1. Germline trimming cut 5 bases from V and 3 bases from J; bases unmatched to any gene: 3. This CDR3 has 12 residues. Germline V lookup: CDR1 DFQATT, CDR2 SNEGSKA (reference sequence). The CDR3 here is CSAGTGDTEAFF. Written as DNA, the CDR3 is TGCAGTGCTGGTACAGGGGACACTGAAGCTTTCTTT.

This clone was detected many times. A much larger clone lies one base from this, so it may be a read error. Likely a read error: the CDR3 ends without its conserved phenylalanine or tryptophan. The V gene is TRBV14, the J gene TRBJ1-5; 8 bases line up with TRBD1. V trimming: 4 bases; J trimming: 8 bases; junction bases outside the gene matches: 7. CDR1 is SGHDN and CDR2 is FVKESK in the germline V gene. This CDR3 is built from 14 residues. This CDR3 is CASSRTGTLEPQHS. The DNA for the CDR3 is TGTGCCAGCAGCCGGACAGGGACTTTGGAGCCCCAGCATTCT.

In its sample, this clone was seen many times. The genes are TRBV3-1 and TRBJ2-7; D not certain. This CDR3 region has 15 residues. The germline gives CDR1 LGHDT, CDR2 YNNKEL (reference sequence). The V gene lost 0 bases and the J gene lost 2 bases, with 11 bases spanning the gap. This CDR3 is CASSQDRNSAYEQYF. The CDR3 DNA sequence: TGTGCCAGCAGCCAAGACAGGAACTCCGCCTACGAGCAGTACTTC.

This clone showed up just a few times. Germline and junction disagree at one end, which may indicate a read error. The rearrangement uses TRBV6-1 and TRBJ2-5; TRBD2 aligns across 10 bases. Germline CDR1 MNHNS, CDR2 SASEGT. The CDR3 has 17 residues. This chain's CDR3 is CASSGLAASGSKETQYF. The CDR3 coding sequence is TGCGCCAGCAGTGGGTTGGCGGCTAGCGGGAGCAAAGAGACCCAGTACTTC.